These 25 T cell receptor beta chains originate from one sample sequenced in a study of blood T cell repertoires in COVID-19. Clones were sequenced by immunoSEQ multiplex PCR, and TCRdb holds only the in-frame ones, with some missing. The profile covers 130,000 to 150,000 clones, with 84% appearing a single time and around 5.4% taken by the ten largest. Sequencing was carried out using PBMCs or T cells enriched from blood (not recorded which). These receptors all come from a woman between 45 and 65 years old who had been exposed to COVID-19.

This clone was found once. The genes are TRBV12-3 or TRBV12-4 and TRBJ1-6; 7 bases align to TRBD1. This CDR3 is built from 12 residues. Unmatched junction bases numbered 9, after V lost 10 bases and J lost 12 bases. The CDR3 sequence is CATGRGLGPLHF. For the CDR3, the DNA is TGTGCCACCGGGAGGGGGCTAGGACCCCTCCACTTT.

The J gene is TRBJ2-2, the V gene TRBV19, with D perhaps matching TRBD1 (5 bases). Germline V gene lookup returns CDR1 LNHDA and CDR2 SQIVND (reference sequence). The CDR3 length is 14 residues. The V end was cut by 9 bases, the J end by 5 bases, with 16 bases between. The CDR3 sequence is CASLGPGMTGELFF. CDR3 nucleotides: TGTGCCAGCCTGGGGCCAGGGATGACCGGGGAGCTGTTTTTT.

This clone was detected only a few times. The V gene is TRBV19, the J gene TRBJ1-5; D is unclear. CDR3 size: 14 residues. Trimming left V 2 bases short and J 11 bases short, with 16 bases between. CDR1 is LNHDA and CDR2 is SQIVND in the germline V gene (reference sequence). The CDR3 nucleotides are TGTGCCAGTAGTATAATGGAGGCACGGCCCGCCCAGCATTTT. It specifies CASSIMEARPAQHF.

The chain is built from TRBV27 and TRBJ2-5; perhaps TRBD2 as D (5 bases). The CDR3 runs to 11 residues. Germline V gives CDR1 MNHEY, CDR2 SMNVEV (reference sequence). With 4 bases removed from V and 8 bases from J, the gap between germline ends came to 8 bases. The CDR3: CASSYAGTQYF. CDR3 bases: TGTGCCAGCAGTTATGCGGGTACCCAGTACTTC.

CDR3 region: CASSVGIGAGGKGDTQYF. The CDR3, as DNA: TGTGCCAGCAGCGTGGGAATCGGGGCAGGGGGCAAAGGAGATACGCAGTATTTT. The J gene is TRBJ2-3, the V gene TRBV9; 8 bases are shared with TRBD1. Germline-derived CDR1 and CDR2 are SGDLS and YYNGEE. The CDR3 covers 18 residues. After removal of 2 bases from V and 5 bases from J, the junction contained 16 bases not matched to a gene.

The rearrangement uses TRBV20-1 and TRBJ1-2, with a weak D call TRBD1 (6 bases). CDR3 length: 16 amino acids. Trimming shortened V by 3 bases and J by 2 bases, and 19 bases separated the two germline ends. CDR1 is DFQATT and CDR2 is SNEGSKA in the germline V gene (reference sequence). The CDR3 DNA reads TGCAGTGCTAGTAGTAGGACAGCGAGGCGAAACTATGGCTACACCTTC. Protein sequence: CSASSRTARRNYGYTF.

V usage is TRBV3-1 (or the pseudogene TRBV3-2) and J usage is TRBJ2-7; 8 positions match TRBD1. Germline V gives CDR1 LGHDT, CDR2 YNNKEL (reference sequence). After removal of 2 bases from V and 4 bases from J, the junction contained 7 bases not matched to a gene. The CDR3 extends over 15 amino acids. In DNA form, the CDR3 reads TGTGCCAGCAGCCAACCGGGACAGGTAATATACGAGCAGTACTTC. Residues: CASSQPGQVIYEQYF.

The chain combines TRBV6-2 or TRBV6-3 with TRBJ1-5; D is perhaps TRBD1 (5 bases). Germline loops: CDR1 MNHEY, CDR2 SVGEGT. Trimming took off 4 bases at V and 3 bases at J, with 13 bases between the two ends. This CDR3 is 15 amino acids long. CDR3 in DNA: TGTGCCAGCAGTTCCGACAGTACCCCCAATCAGCCCCAGCATTTT. It codes for CASSSDSTPNQPQHF.

V and J are TRBV7-2 and TRBJ1-2; D perhaps matches TRBD1 (5 bases). This CDR3 has 13 residues. Germline CDR1 SGHTA, CDR2 FQGNSA. V shed 1 base and J shed 5 bases, with 8 bases lying between them. The CDR3 nucleotides are TGTGCCAGCAGCTTAGGGCAGGGTTATGGCTACACCTTC. This encodes CASSLGQGYGYTF.

The chain joins TRBV3-1 (or the pseudogene TRBV3-2) to TRBJ1-6; D is possibly TRBD1 (6 bases). Trimming took off 5 bases at V and 6 bases at J, with 14 bases between the two ends. The CDR3 length is 15 residues. Germline loops: CDR1 LGHDT, CDR2 YNNKEL (reference sequence). The CDR3 DNA follows: TGTGCCAGCAGCGATACAGGGTCGCGTAATTCACCCCTCCACTTT. It is translated as CASSDTGSRNSPLHF.

The chain joins TRBV19 to TRBJ1-2, with 7 positions matching TRBD1. With 3 bases clipped from V and 0 bases from J, the junction kept 4 bases outside the gene matches. The CDR3 is 15 amino acids. Germline V gene lookup returns CDR1 LNHDA and CDR2 SQIVND (reference sequence). This chain's CDR3 is CASSMEDRTNYGYTF. CDR3 bases: TGTGCCAGTAGTATGGAGGACAGGACTAACTATGGCTACACCTTC. The complete variable domain, with remaining parts taken from reference TRBV19 and TRBJ1-2, reads DGGITQSPKYLFRKEGQNVTLSCEQNLNHDAMYWYRQDPGQGLRLIYYSQIVNDFQKGDIAEGYSVSREKKESFPLTVTSAQKNPTAFYLCASSMEDRTNYGYTFGSGTRLTVV.

The count of this clone is one. This chain uses TRBV4-3 with TRBJ1-1, with 7 bases that match TRBD1. The CDR3 has 14 residues. Germline values: CDR1 LGHNA, CDR2 YSLEER. The V segment lost 4 bases and the J segment 5 bases; nucleotides outside the gene matches: 7. The CDR3 reads CASSPTGVGTEAFF. CDR3 coding DNA: TGCGCCAGCAGCCCCACAGGGGTGGGAACTGAAGCTTTCTTT.

This clone was detected once. The chain employs TRBV7-2 and TRBJ1-2, with 9 bases lining up with TRBD1. V was clipped by 7 bases and J by 6 bases; unmatched bases: 12. The CDR3 has 15 amino acids. CDR1 and CDR2 from the germline V gene are SGHTA and FQGNSA. CDR3: CASTQDRGSYNGYTF. CDR3 nucleotides: TGTGCCAGCACCCAGGACAGGGGAAGTTATAATGGCTACACCTTC.

This chain links TRBV5-6 with TRBJ2-2; no definite D call. Germline V gives CDR1 SGHDT, CDR2 YYEEEE. The CDR3 is made up of 11 amino acids. The ends were cut back, 7 bases at V and 6 bases at J, with 7 bases in the middle. The CDR3 region has the DNA TGTGCCAGCTTATCCGCCGGGGAGCTGTTTTTT. It encodes CASLSAGELFF.

CDR3 sequence reads: CASSPGQYNEQFF. As DNA, the CDR3 is TGTGCCAGCAGCCCGGGACAGTACAATGAGCAGTTCTTC. This rearrangement joins TRBV7-9 to TRBJ2-1; 7 bases align to TRBD1. Germline V gene lookup returns CDR1 SEHNR and CDR2 FQNEAQ (reference sequence). The CDR3 consists of 13 residues. The trim removed 5 bases at V and 4 bases at J, leaving 2 bases unmatched.

This chain connects TRBV27 to TRBJ2-7; D gene ambiguous. Germline V gene data show CDR1 as MNHEY and CDR2 as SMNVEV (reference sequence). This CDR3 has 11 amino acids. The V end lost 8 bases, the J end lost 4 bases, and 9 bases lay between the germline ends. CDR3 bases: TGTGCCAGCCGGCAGGCATACGAGCAGTACTTC. It yields the protein CASRQAYEQYF.

The chain is built from TRBV19 and TRBJ1-1; D call uncertain. This CDR3 spans 13 amino acids. CDR1 LNHDA and CDR2 SQIVND come from the germline V gene (reference sequence). The germline V and J ends were trimmed by 3 bases and 1 base, with 6 bases remaining between them. The CDR3 loop is CASSMVRNTEAFF. The CDR3 DNA reads TGTGCCAGTAGTATGGTGCGGAACACTGAAGCTTTCTTT.

The chain couples TRBV6-5 to TRBJ2-1; D possibly corresponds to TRBD1 (6 bases). Germline V gives CDR1 MNHEY, CDR2 SVGAGI. V was pared by 6 bases and J by 9 bases, with 18 bases between. The CDR3 is 14 amino acids. The CDR3 DNA reads as TGTGCCAGCAGGTCGAAGGGGGTCAGGGTTGAGCAGTTCTTC. This sequence encodes CASRSKGVRVEQFF.

The genes are TRBV7-8 and TRBJ2-7; D might be TRBD2 (7 bases). V shed 5 bases and J shed 5 bases, with 22 bases lying between them. CDR3 length equals 16 residues. Looked up from germline, CDR1 is SGHVS and CDR2 is FQNEAQ. Here the CDR3 reads CASSLLSRGAKDEQYF. In DNA form, the CDR3 reads TGTGCCAGCAGCCTACTGTCCCGGGGGGCTAAGGACGAGCAGTACTTC.

The V call is TRBV30, the J call TRBJ2-1; TRBD2 agrees at 8 bases. The CDR3 has 14 residues. Germline CDR1 reads GTSNPN; CDR2 reads SVGIG (reference sequence). Germline trimming cut 8 bases from V and 0 bases from J; bases unmatched to any gene: 6. The CDR3 sequence: CATSGGSSYNEQFF. The CDR3 DNA sequence: TGTGCCACGAGCGGGGGTAGCTCCTACAATGAGCAGTTCTTC.

As concerns this clone: At the DNA level, this CDR3 is encoded by other sequences in the same sample as well. The V call is TRBV5-1, the J call TRBJ1-1; possible D gene TRBD1, 6 bases. V was cut by 4 bases and J by 1 base, with 8 bases left in between. The CDR3 consists of 13 residues. CDR1 SGHRS and CDR2 YFSETQ come from the germline V gene. The CDR3, as DNA: TGCGCCAGCAGCCGACAGGCGAACACTGAAGCTTTCTTT. The encoded protein is CASSRQANTEAFF. The whole variable domain, filled in from reference TRBV5-1 and TRBJ1-1, reads KAGVTQTPRYLIKTRGQQVTLSCSPISGHRSVSWYQQTPGQGLQFLFEYFSETQRNKGNFPGRFSGRQFSNSRSEMNVSTLELGDSALYLCASSRQANTEAFFGQGTRLTVV.

The chain combines TRBV7-8 with TRBJ1-1, with TRBD1 matching over 7 bases. The V gene end was trimmed by 4 bases and the J gene end by 0 bases; junction bases not matched to a gene: 5. This CDR3 region has 15 residues. CDR1 is SGHVS, CDR2 FQNEAQ, per germline. CDR3 protein: CASSSPGQMNTEAFF. CDR3 nucleotides: TGTGCCAGCAGCTCGCCGGGACAGATGAACACTGAAGCTTTCTTT.

This sequence joins TRBV27 and TRBJ2-1; D possibly corresponds to TRBD2 (5 bases). The CDR3 is made up of 16 amino acids. V was pared by 7 bases and J by 4 bases, with 20 bases between. CDR1 MNHEY and CDR2 SMNVEV come from the germline V gene (reference sequence). CDR3 nucleotide sequence: TGTGCCAGCAACCGTTCACCGCTAGCTACATACAATGAGCAGTTCTTC. Its translation is CASNRSPLATYNEQFF.

The CDR3 sequence: CASRGTGSPRETQYF. The CDR3 nucleotides read TGTGCCAGCAGAGGAACAGGCTCCCCTCGGGAGACCCAGTACTTC. The chain couples TRBV2 to TRBJ2-5; a weak D match, TRBD1 (5 bases). The CDR3 covers 15 residues. CDR1 is SNHLY and CDR2 is FYNNEI in the germline V gene. Deletions cut 6 bases from V and 5 bases from J, with 19 bases between.

This rearrangement joins TRBV7-2 to TRBJ1-3; D is undetermined. CDR1 is SGHTA and CDR2 is FQGNSA in the germline V gene. V was clipped by 5 bases and J by 1 base, with 12 bases between them. This CDR3 has 15 amino acids. The CDR3 nucleotides are TGTGCCAGCAGCCCCAGAACCTTTTCTGGAAACACCATATATTTT. This translates into CASSPRTFSGNTIYF.